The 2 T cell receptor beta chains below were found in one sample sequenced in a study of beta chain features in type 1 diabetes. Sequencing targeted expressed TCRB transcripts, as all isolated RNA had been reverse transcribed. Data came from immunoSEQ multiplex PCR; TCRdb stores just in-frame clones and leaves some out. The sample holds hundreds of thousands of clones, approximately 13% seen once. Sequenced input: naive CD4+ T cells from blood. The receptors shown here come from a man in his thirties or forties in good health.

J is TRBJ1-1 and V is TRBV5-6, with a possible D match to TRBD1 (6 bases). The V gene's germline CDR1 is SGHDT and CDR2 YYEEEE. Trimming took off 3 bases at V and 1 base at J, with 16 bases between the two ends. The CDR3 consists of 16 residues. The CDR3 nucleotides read TGTGCCAGCAGCTGGGACATTGAGGTTCGGAACACTGAAGCTTTCTTT. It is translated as CASSWDIEVRNTEAFF.

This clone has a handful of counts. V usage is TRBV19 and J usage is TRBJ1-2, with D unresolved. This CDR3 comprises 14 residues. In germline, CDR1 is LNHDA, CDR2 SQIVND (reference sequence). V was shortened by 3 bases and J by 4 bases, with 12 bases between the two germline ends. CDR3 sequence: CASSITQWSYGYTF. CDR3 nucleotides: TGTGCCAGTAGTATCACCCAGTGGAGCTATGGCTACACCTTC.